This TCR beta chain derives from a study of shared clonotypes between healthy human individuals. Study context: The donors, a couple of women and a few men, were aged 18 to 49. Study results and limitations: Sampling used blood alone; tissue repertoires probably differ.

For this clone: The antigen is not known.

Genomic DNA belonging to each subset was distributed in equal measure over several immunoSEQ plates. Assay used: immunoSEQ multiplex PCR; TCRdb lists only in-frame clones, some missing. This sample has around 2.1 million clones, with approximately 94% found just once. Input material: naive CD4+ T cells sorted from blood. Subset noted: CD45RA+ positively selected. The TCR originated in a man younger than 30 in good health.

The CDR3 sequence: CASSVVGQSTDTQYF. CDR3 nucleotide sequence: TGTGCCAGCAGCGTAGTGGGACAGAGCACAGATACGCAGTATTTT. The J gene is TRBJ2-3, the V gene TRBV9, with 7 positions matching TRBD1. The CDR3 spans 15 residues. The germline gives CDR1 SGDLS, CDR2 YYNGEE. Trimming at V came to 0 bases and at J to 0 bases, leaving 1 base not matched to a gene.